The 30 T cell receptor beta chains below all came from one sample that was sequenced in a study of T cell responses to AZD1222 COVID-19 vaccine. TCRdb's copy holds only in-frame clones and misses some; the assay was immunoSEQ multiplex PCR. The sample includes more than 110,000 clones, under 95% of them seen just once. The sample consisted of peripheral blood, taken on day 0 of AZD1222 vaccination. Every receptor here comes from an adult in good health.

This chain uses TRBV12-5 with TRBJ2-2; possible D gene TRBD2, 5 bases. Germline V gene sequence: CDR1 LGHNT, CDR2 FRNRAP. This CDR3 spans 16 amino acids. V was trimmed by 6 bases and J by 1 base, leaving 15 bases between them. The CDR3, as DNA: TGTGCTAGTGGCTACTCACTAGTGCGGAACACCGGGGAGCTGTTTTTT. Translation gives CASGYSLVRNTGELFF. Full variable domain (rest looked up from reference TRBV12-5 and TRBJ2-2): DARVTQTPRHKVTEMGQEVTMRCQPILGHNTVFWYRQTMMQGLELLAYFRNRAPLDDSGMPKDRFSAEMPDATLATLKIQPSEPRDSAVYFCASGYSLVRNTGELFFGEGSRLTVL.

This chain uses TRBV7-9 with TRBJ1-1, with D possibly matching TRBD1 (5 bases). In germline, CDR1 is SEHNR, CDR2 FQNEAQ (reference sequence). V dropped 4 bases and J dropped 8 bases, with 17 bases sitting between them. The CDR3 is 14 amino acids. The CDR3 spells CASSSGTHKGEAFF. The CDR3 DNA follows: TGTGCCAGCAGCTCCGGGACTCATAAAGGGGAAGCTTTCTTT.

The rearrangement uses TRBV7-3 and TRBJ1-1, with 8 bases identical to TRBD1. V was clipped by 4 bases and J by 3 bases; unmatched bases: 1. The CDR3 totals 13 residues. The germline CDR1 and CDR2 sequences are SGHTA and FQGTGA. CDR3 nucleotides: TGTGCCAGCAGCTGGGGACAGGACACTGAAGCTTTCTTT. This encodes CASSWGQDTEAFF.

V usage is TRBV19 and J usage is TRBJ1-6, with 7 bases aligning to TRBD1. Trimming at V came to 5 bases and at J to 3 bases, leaving 4 bases not matched to a gene. Germline assignment: CDR1 LNHDA and CDR2 SQIVND (reference sequence). The CDR3 consists of 15 residues. This chain's CDR3 is CASSGSGGYNSPLHF. The CDR3 region has the DNA TGTGCCAGTAGTGGGTCAGGGGGCTATAATTCACCCCTCCACTTT.

The chain has TRBV11-2 and TRBJ2-2; 11 bases agree with TRBD2. Germline V gene sequence: CDR1 SGHAT, CDR2 FQNNGV. The CDR3 extends over 15 amino acids. The J segment lost 5 bases and the V segment lost 1 base, leaving 0 bases of the junction unmatched. For the CDR3, the DNA is TGTGCCAGCAGCTTAGTAGCGGGGGGGACCGGGGAGCTGTTTTTT. Amino acids: CASSLVAGGTGELFF.

This rearrangement joins TRBV18 to TRBJ2-7; D may match TRBD1 or TRBD2 (5 bases each). The ends were cut back, 3 bases at V and 3 bases at J, with 12 bases in the middle. Germline CDR1 is KGHSH and CDR2 is LQKENI. CDR3 size: 14 residues. This CDR3 is CASSPRDGDYEQYF. The CDR3 DNA reads as TGTGCCAGCTCACCCAGGGACGGAGACTACGAGCAGTACTTC.

The chain uses TRBV16 and TRBJ1-3, with D possibly TRBD1 on 5 matching bases. This CDR3 region has 15 residues. Trimming cost V 0 bases and J 3 bases, with 9 bases left between them. The germline CDR1 and CDR2 sequences are KGHSY and FQNENV. The CDR3 DNA follows: TGTGCCAGCAGCCAATCGGCGGGGGTTGGAAACACCATATATTTT. Its translation is CASSQSAGVGNTIYF.

This clone turned up a few times. This rearrangement joins TRBV9 to TRBJ1-5, with TRBD1 matching 7 bases. The CDR3 is made up of 13 amino acids. Trimming removed 0 bases from V and 10 bases from J; junction bases left unmatched: 4. Germline assignment: CDR1 SGDLS and CDR2 YYNGEE. In DNA, the CDR3 is TGTGCCAGCAGCGTAGGGGGACAGTACCCCCAGCATTTT. It is translated as CASSVGGQYPQHF.

The rearrangement joins TRBV4-2 to TRBJ2-7; 7 bases match TRBD1. Germline-derived CDR1 and CDR2 are LGHNA and YNFKEQ. After removal of 2 bases from V and 4 bases from J, the junction contained 8 bases not matched to a gene. This CDR3 is built from 15 residues. The CDR3 DNA sequence: TGTGCCAGCAGCCAATCGGGACAGCCCCTGTACGAGCAGTACTTC. This encodes CASSQSGQPLYEQYF.

J is TRBJ1-1 and V is TRBV7-2; 7 bases align to TRBD1. The CDR3 spans 15 residues. The V and J ends lost 7 bases and 5 bases, in that order; junction bases with no gene match: 13. Germline CDR1 SGHTA, CDR2 FQGNSA. CDR3 sequence: CASIDNSGGWTEAFF. In nucleotides, the CDR3 is TGTGCCAGCATCGATAATTCAGGGGGGTGGACTGAAGCTTTCTTT.

The chain combines TRBV15 with TRBJ2-1, with 11 nucleotides matching TRBD1. Germline trimming cut 5 bases from V and 9 bases from J; bases unmatched to any gene: 6. The CDR3 is made up of 14 amino acids. In germline, CDR1 is LNHNV, CDR2 YYDKDF (reference sequence). CDR3 DNA: TGTGCCACCAGCGTCGGGACAGGGGGTTTTGAGCAGTTCTTC. This translates into CATSVGTGGFEQFF.

This chain links TRBV10-3 with TRBJ1-2, with D possibly matching TRBD1 (5 bases). V was trimmed by 8 bases and J by 2 bases, leaving 6 bases between them. The V gene's germline CDR1 is ENHRY and CDR2 SYGVKD. The CDR3 length is 11 residues. The CDR3 nucleotides are TGTGCCATCGGGACCAACTATGGCTACACCTTC. Protein sequence: CAIGTNYGYTF.

The genes are TRBV19 and TRBJ1-1; D may be TRBD1 (6 bases). CDR3 length: 15 amino acids. V lost 1 base to trimming and J lost 4 bases, with 13 bases between them. Germline-derived CDR1 and CDR2 are LNHDA and SQIVND (reference sequence). The chain's CDR3 is CASSIASRGLTEAFF. CDR3 coding DNA: TGTGCCAGTAGTATAGCAAGCAGGGGCCTCACTGAAGCTTTCTTT.

The CDR3 region is CASSLTGVRDEQYF. The CDR3 DNA reads as TGTGCCAGCAGCTTGACAGGGGTCAGGGACGAGCAGTACTTC. The chain has TRBV5-4 and TRBJ2-7; TRBD1 matches 7 bases. The CDR3 contains 14 residues. V dropped 1 base and J dropped 5; count of bases not matched to a gene: 6. Germline loops: CDR1 SGHNT, CDR2 YYREEE (reference sequence).

The genes are TRBV3-1 (or the pseudogene TRBV3-2) and TRBJ1-2, with TRBD1 matching over 8 bases. The germline V gene encodes CDR1 LGHDT and CDR2 YNNKEL (reference sequence). The trim removed 4 bases at V and 6 bases at J, leaving 7 bases unmatched. The CDR3 runs to 14 residues. The CDR3 protein is CASSLGQGRDGYTF. The CDR3 region has the DNA TGTGCCAGCAGCCTAGGACAGGGCCGGGATGGCTACACCTTC.

The gene calls are TRBV5-1 and TRBJ2-4, with 9 bases matching TRBD1. This CDR3 is built from 14 residues. CDR1 SGHRS and CDR2 YFSETQ come from the germline V gene. With V trimmed by 3 bases and J by 4 bases, 2 bases remained unmatched. CDR3 sequence: CASSSGTGKNIQYF. DNA of the CDR3: TGCGCCAGCAGCTCCGGGACAGGGAAAAACATTCAGTACTTC. Full variable domain (remainder filled in from reference TRBV5-1 and TRBJ2-4): KAGVTQTPRYLIKTRGQQVTLSCSPISGHRSVSWYQQTPGQGLQFLFEYFSETQRNKGNFPGRFSGRQFSNSRSEMNVSTLELGDSALYLCASSSGTGKNIQYFGAGTRLSVL.

This clone has only a few counts. V and J are TRBV5-8 and TRBJ2-1; the D gene is possibly TRBD1 (6 bases). Germline V gene lookup returns CDR1 SGHTS and CDR2 YDEGEE. V lost 4 bases to trimming and J lost 7 bases, with 18 bases between them. This CDR3 has 15 residues. Here the CDR3 reads CASSQRTVLMNEQFF. As DNA, the CDR3 is TGTGCCAGCAGCCAAAGGACAGTCCTTATGAATGAGCAGTTCTTC. Full variable domain (rest looked up from reference TRBV5-8 and TRBJ2-1): EAGVTQSPTHLIKTRGQQATLRCSPISGHTSVYWYQQALGLGLQFLLWYDEGEERNRGNFPPRFSGRQFPNYSSELNVNALELEDSALYLCASSQRTVLMNEQFFGPGTRLTVL.

The chain's CDR3 is CASSWAGRGSNTEAFF. Here the CDR3 DNA reads TGTGCCAGCAGCTGGGCGGGGCGGGGGTCAAACACTGAAGCTTTCTTT. The genes are TRBV5-4 and TRBJ1-1; weak D call: TRBD1 (5 bases). The CDR3 has 16 amino acids. Germline CDR1 is SGHNT and CDR2 is YYREEE (reference sequence). Trimming cost V 3 bases and J 2 bases, with 17 bases left between them.

The V and J genes are TRBV2 and TRBJ1-1; D is unclear. V was cut by 7 bases and J by 1 base, with 10 bases left in between. Looked up from germline, CDR1 is SNHLY and CDR2 is FYNNEI. The CDR3 runs to 13 residues. In DNA, the CDR3 is TGTGCCAGCACTGTGGCTACGAACACTGAAGCTTTCTTT. This gives the protein CASTVATNTEAFF.

The CDR3 nucleotides read TGTGCCAGCAGGGCAAATGGACCTAACTATGGCTACACCTTC. Translating gives CASRANGPNYGYTF. The chain links TRBV13 to TRBJ1-2; no clear D gene. Germline-derived CDR1 and CDR2 are PRHDT and FYEKMQ (reference sequence). The CDR3 has 14 amino acids. V was trimmed by 6 bases and J by 0 bases, leaving 11 bases between them.

The V and J genes are TRBV30 and TRBJ2-7; D remains unclear. This CDR3 comprises 11 residues. Per the germline V gene, CDR1 is GTSNPN and CDR2 is SVGIG (reference sequence). The V end was cut by 5 bases, the J end by 7 bases, with 12 bases between. The CDR3 sequence: CAWSLEQEQYF. In DNA, the CDR3 is TGTGCCTGGTCTCTTGAGCAGGAGCAGTACTTC.

This chain uses TRBV30 with TRBJ1-2, with D unresolved. Between the trimmed V and J ends, which lost 4 bases and 3 bases, there was a span of 15 bases. This CDR3 has 14 residues. Germline lookup yields CDR1 GTSNPN and CDR2 SVGIG (reference sequence). The CDR3 region is CAWTTDIEYYGYTF. Here the CDR3 DNA reads TGTGCCTGGACAACTGACATTGAGTACTATGGCTACACCTTC.

This clone came up once. The V gene is TRBV27, the J gene TRBJ1-4; 8 bases fit TRBD1. This CDR3 has 14 residues. CDR1 and CDR2 from the germline V gene are MNHEY and SMNVEV (reference sequence). Unmatched junction bases numbered 6, after V lost 5 bases and J lost 7 bases. CDR3 in DNA: TGTGCCAGCAGTCTCAGGGGGCGGGGTGAAAAACTGTTTTTT. Its translation: CASSLRGRGEKLFF. The variable domain in full, completed from reference TRBV27 and TRBJ1-4, reads EAQVTQNPRYLITVTGKKLTVTCSQNMNHEYMSWYRQDPGLGLRQIYYSMNVEVTDKGDVPEGYKVSRKEKRNFPLILESPSPNQTSLYFCASSLRGRGEKLFFGSGTQLSVL.

This chain joins TRBV9 and TRBJ1-2; D remains ambiguous. The CDR3 totals 15 residues. Germline V gene lookup returns CDR1 SGDLS and CDR2 YYNGEE. Trimming shortened V by 4 bases and J by 0 bases, and 13 bases separated the two germline ends. The CDR3 here is CASSPSSLPNYGYTF. The CDR3 DNA follows: TGTGCCAGCAGCCCCTCCTCACTTCCTAACTATGGCTACACCTTC.

The gene calls are TRBV6-5 and TRBJ1-1; D unclear. V was cut by 0 bases and J by 5 bases, with 7 bases left in between. Germline V gives CDR1 MNHEY, CDR2 SVGAGI. The CDR3 is made up of 13 amino acids. The CDR3 is CASSYSRGTEAFF. Written as DNA, the CDR3 is TGTGCCAGCAGTTACTCCCGTGGGACTGAAGCTTTCTTT.

This CDR3 is CASSPGTANTEAFF. CDR3 in DNA: TGTGCCAGCAGCCCGGGGACGGCGAACACTGAAGCTTTCTTT. This chain links TRBV7-6 with TRBJ1-1; TRBD1 might be the D (5 bases). Germline lookup yields CDR1 SGHVS and CDR2 FNYEAQ. The V gene lost 5 bases and the J gene lost 1 base, with 11 bases spanning the gap. This CDR3 contains 14 residues.

This clone was picked up a small number of times. This sequence joins TRBV5-6 and TRBJ1-2; TRBD1 agrees at 7 bases. V was clipped by 4 bases and J by 3 bases; unmatched bases: 6. The length of the CDR3 is 14 residues. Germline lookup yields CDR1 SGHDT and CDR2 YYEEEE. The CDR3 loop is CASSLVGQYYGYTF. CDR3 sequence (DNA): TGTGCCAGCAGCCTGGTGGGACAGTACTATGGCTACACCTTC.

V and J are TRBV12-3 or TRBV12-4 and TRBJ2-1, with 9 bases lining up with TRBD2. Trimming cost V 6 bases and J 6 bases; bases outside gene matches: 0. The CDR3 has 12 amino acids. The CDR3 loop is CASRLAGNEQFF. The CDR3 nucleotides read TGTGCCAGCAGACTAGCGGGCAATGAGCAGTTCTTC.

The chain employs TRBV7-2 and TRBJ2-3; D may be TRBD2 (6 bases). CDR1 and CDR2 (germline): SGHTA, FQGNSA. This CDR3 is 14 amino acids long. Trimming took 4 bases from V and 2 from J, leaving 10 bases between them. This chain's CDR3 is CASSYLAITDTQYF. The DNA for the CDR3 is TGTGCCAGCAGCTACCTAGCGATCACAGATACGCAGTATTTT.

The chain has TRBV28 and TRBJ1-5; D perhaps matches TRBD1 (6 bases). CDR3 length: 21 residues. Trimming left V 7 bases short and J 0 bases short, with 31 bases between. The germline gives CDR1 MDHEN, CDR2 SYDVKM. CDR3 sequence (DNA): TGTGCCAGCAAGTTTAAAGGCTGGGGGGGGCGCGTCCCGTATAGCAATCAGCCCCAGCATTTT. Translated, it gives CASKFKGWGGRVPYSNQPQHF.